The clone carrying this T cell receptor (beta chain) was detected once. Generated by immunoSEQ multiplex PCR, the TCRdb table keeps only in-frame clones and is missing some. This sample has 90,000 to 150,000 clones; roughly 90% occur once, and the top ten carry roughly 6.3%. The data originate from a study of cytomegalovirus exposure and HLA in healthy donors. The donors were in the roughly 130-subject validation cohort, distinct from the approximately 610-subject first cohort. The sample was PBMCs. The TCR comes from a woman under 30 in good health and CMV-seropositive.

The CDR3 DNA sequence: TGTGCCATCAGTAGACTAGCGGGAGTAGGGGAGACCCAGTACTTC. This encodes CAISRLAGVGETQYF. The chain is built from TRBV10-3 and TRBJ2-5; 12 bases match TRBD2. Germline V gives CDR1 ENHRY, CDR2 SYGVKD. This CDR3 comprises 15 residues. V shed 5 bases and J 5 bases; nucleotides not matched to a gene: 6.